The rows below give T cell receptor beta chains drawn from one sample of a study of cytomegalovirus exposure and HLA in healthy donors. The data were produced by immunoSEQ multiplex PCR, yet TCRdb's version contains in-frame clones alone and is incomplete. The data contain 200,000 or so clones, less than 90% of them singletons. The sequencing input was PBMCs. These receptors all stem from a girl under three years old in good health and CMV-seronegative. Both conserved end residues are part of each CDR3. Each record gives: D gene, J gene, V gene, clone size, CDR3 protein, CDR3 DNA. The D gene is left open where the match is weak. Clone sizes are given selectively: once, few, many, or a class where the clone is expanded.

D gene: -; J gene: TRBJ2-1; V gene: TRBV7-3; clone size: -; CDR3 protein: CASSFLVDNEQFF; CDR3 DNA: TGTGCCAGCAGCTTCCTCGTCGACAATGAGCAGTTCTTC
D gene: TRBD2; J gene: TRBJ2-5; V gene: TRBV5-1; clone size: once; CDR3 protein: CASSLGGGTQETQYF; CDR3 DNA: TGCGCCAGCAGCTTGGGCGGGGGTACCCAAGAGACCCAGTACTTC
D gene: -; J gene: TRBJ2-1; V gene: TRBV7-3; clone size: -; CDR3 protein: CASSLHQPGSYNEQFF; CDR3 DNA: TGTGCCAGCAGCTTACACCAGCCAGGCTCCTACAATGAGCAGTTCTTC
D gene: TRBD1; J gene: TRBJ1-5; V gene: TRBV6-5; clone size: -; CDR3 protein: CASSSRQGGSNQPQHF; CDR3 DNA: TGTGCCAGCAGTTCCCGACAGGGGGGTAGCAATCAGCCCCAGCATTTT
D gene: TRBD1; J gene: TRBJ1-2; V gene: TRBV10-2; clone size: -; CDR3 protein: CASSERLMDRGDYGYTF; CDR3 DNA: TGCGCCAGCAGTGAGCGCCTAATGGACAGGGGAGACTATGGCTACACCTTC
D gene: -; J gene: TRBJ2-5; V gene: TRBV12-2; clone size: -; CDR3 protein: CASRLARPIRQGRRETQYF; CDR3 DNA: TGTGCAAGTCGCTTAGCTAGGCCGATAAGACAGGGGAGGCGAGAGACCCAGTACTTC
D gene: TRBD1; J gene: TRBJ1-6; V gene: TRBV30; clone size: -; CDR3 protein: CAWSPGTDNSPLHF; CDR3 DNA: TGTGCCTGGAGTCCCGGGACAGATAATTCACCCCTCCACTTT
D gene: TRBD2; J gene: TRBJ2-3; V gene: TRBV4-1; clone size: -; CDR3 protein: CASSPLAGGPGDTQYF; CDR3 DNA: TGCGCCAGCAGCCCGTTAGCGGGGGGGCCCGGAGATACGCAGTATTTT
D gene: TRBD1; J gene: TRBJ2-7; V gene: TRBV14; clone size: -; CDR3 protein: CASSRRTGGHEQYF; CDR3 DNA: TGTGCCAGCAGCCGTAGGACAGGGGGCCACGAGCAGTACTTC
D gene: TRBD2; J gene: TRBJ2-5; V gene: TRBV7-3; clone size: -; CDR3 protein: CASSLYGIAGGQETQYF; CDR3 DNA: TGTGCCAGCAGCTTATACGGGATAGCGGGAGGCCAAGAGACCCAGTACTTC
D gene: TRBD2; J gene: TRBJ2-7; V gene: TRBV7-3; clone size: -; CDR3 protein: CASSPLGGNYEQYF; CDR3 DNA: TGTGCCAGCAGCCCTCTCGGGGGGAACTACGAGCAGTACTTC
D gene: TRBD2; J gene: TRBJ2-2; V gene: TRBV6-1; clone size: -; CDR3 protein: CASSEGSGGNTGELFF; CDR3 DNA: TGTGCCAGCAGTGAAGGTAGCGGGGGAAACACCGGGGAGCTGTTTTTT
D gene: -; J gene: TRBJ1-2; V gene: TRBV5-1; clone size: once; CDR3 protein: CASSLDGPTGRGYGYTF; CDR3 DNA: TGCGCCAGCAGCTTGGACGGACCCACAGGGAGGGGCTATGGCTACACCTTC
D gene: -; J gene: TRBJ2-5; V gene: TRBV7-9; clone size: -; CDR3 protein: CASSLARKETQYF; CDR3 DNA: TGTGCCAGCAGCTTAGCTAGAAAAGAGACCCAGTACTTC
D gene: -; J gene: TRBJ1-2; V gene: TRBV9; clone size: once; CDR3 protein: CASSVGSGGRDLLTF; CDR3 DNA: TGTGCCAGCAGCGTAGGTAGTGGAGGAAGGGACTTACTCACCTTC
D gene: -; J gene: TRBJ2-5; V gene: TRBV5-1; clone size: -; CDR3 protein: CASSRTGSAGETQYF; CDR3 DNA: TGCGCCAGCAGCCGAACAGGGAGCGCGGGAGAGACCCAGTACTTC
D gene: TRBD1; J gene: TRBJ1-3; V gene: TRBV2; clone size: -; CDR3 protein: CASRIDRALGNTIYF; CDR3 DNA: TGTGCCAGCAGGATTGACAGGGCGCTCGGAAACACCATATATTTT
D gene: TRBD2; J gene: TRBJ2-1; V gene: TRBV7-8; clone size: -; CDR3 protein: CASSLVGGDPAGGPSYNEQFF; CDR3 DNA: TGTGCCAGCAGCTTAGTGGGGGGGGATCCAGCGGGGGGACCTTCCTACAATGAGCAGTTCTTC
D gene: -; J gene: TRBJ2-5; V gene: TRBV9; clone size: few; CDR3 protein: CASSVAQGQETQYF; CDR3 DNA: TGTGCCAGCAGCGTAGCCCAGGGTCAAGAGACCCAGTACTTC
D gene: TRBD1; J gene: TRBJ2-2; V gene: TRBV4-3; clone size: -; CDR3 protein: CASSYTGAHTGELFF; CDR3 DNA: TGCGCCAGCAGCTACACAGGGGCCCACACCGGGGAGCTGTTTTTT
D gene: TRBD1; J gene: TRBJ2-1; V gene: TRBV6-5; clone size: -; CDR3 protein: CASRQGHEQFF; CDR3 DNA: TGTGCCAGCCGACAGGGTCATGAGCAGTTCTTC
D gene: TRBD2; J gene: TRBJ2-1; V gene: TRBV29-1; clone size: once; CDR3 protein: CSAILAEQFF; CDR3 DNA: TGCAGCGCGATACTAGCGGAGCAGTTCTTC
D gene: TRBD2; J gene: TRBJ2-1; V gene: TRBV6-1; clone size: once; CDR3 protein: CASSERSSGGYNEQFF; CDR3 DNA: TGTGCCAGCAGTGAAAGGTCTAGCGGGGGATACAATGAGCAGTTCTTC